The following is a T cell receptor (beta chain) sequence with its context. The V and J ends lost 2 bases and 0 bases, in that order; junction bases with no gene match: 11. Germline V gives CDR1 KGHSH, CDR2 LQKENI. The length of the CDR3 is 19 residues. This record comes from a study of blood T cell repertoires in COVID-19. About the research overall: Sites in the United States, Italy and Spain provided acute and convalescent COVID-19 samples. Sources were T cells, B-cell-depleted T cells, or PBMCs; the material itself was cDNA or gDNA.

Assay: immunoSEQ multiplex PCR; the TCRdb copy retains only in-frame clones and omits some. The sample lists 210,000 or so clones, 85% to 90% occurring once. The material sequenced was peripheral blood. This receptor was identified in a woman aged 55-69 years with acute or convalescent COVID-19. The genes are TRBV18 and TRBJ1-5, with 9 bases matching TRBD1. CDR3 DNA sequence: TGTGCCAGCTCACCAAGTGTAGGGACAGGGAAGGGTAGCAATCAGCCCCAGCATTTT. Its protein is CASSPSVGTGKGSNQPQHF.